Within the sample, the clone carrying this TCR beta chain is medium-sized. TCRdb redid the clone calls on the PCR reads using MiXCR. The table records tens of thousands of clones, approximately 24% of them present only once. Ahead of thyroid surgery, no patient had received treatment of any kind. This record comes from a study of metastatic and nonmetastatic thyroid tumors. Whole-study context: Repertoires from malignant and benign thyroid patients were compared across blood and tumor or nodule tissue.

V shed 3 bases and J 0 bases; nucleotides not matched to a gene: 0. Germline CDR1 reads KGHDR; CDR2 reads SFDVKD. This CDR3 comprises 14 residues. What was sequenced was tumor tissue. This TCR came from a male donor with papillary thyroid cancer or a benign thyroid nodule (not recorded which). Some clones in this sample may be carry-over from other donors' samples. This sequence joins TRBV24-1 and TRBJ1-2; 7 bases are shared with TRBD1. In DNA form, the CDR3 reads TGTGCCACCAGTGATACAGGGGCTAACTATGGCTACACCTTC. Residues: CATSDTGANYGYTF.